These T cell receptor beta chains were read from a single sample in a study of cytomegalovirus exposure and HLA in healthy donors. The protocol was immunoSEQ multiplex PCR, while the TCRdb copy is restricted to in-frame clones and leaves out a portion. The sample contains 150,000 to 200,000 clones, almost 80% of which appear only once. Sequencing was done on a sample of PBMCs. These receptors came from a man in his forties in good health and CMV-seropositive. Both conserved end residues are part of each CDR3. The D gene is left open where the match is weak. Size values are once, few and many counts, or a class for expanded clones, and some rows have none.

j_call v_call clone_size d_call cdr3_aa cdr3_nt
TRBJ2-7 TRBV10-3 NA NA CAIRGGGSAAEQYF TGTGCCATCAGGGGGGGTGGGTCCGCCGCCGAGCAGTACTTC
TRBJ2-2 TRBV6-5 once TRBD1 CASSAGTGYPGELFF TGTGCCAGCAGCGCCGGGACAGGGTATCCTGGGGAGCTGTTTTTT
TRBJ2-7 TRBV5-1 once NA CASSLTGRPESHEQYF TGCGCCAGCAGCTTGACGGGGAGACCGGAGAGCCACGAGCAGTACTTC
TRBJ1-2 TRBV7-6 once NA CASSPLGVQPSNYGYTF TGTGCCAGCAGCCCCCTGGGAGTACAGCCGAGTAACTATGGCTACACCTTC
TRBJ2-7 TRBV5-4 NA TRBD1 CASSLVAGGGYEQYF TGTGCCAGCAGCTTGGTGGCAGGGGGCGGTTACGAGCAGTACTTC
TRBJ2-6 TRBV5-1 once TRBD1 CASSRTGDSGANVLTF TGCGCCAGCAGCCGGACAGGGGACTCTGGGGCCAACGTCCTGACTTTC
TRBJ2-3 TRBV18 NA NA CASSQSSETDTQYF TGTGCCAGCTCACAATCTAGCGAGACAGATACGCAGTATTTT
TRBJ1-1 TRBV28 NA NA CASSLFGVMNTEAFF TGTGCCAGCAGTTTATTCGGGGTTATGAACACTGAAGCTTTCTTT
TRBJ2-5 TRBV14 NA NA CASSQDGNSKETQYF TGTGCCAGCAGCCAAGATGGTAACAGCAAAGAGACCCAGTACTTC
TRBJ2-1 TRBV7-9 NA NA CASSSPHYEQFF TGTGCCAGCAGCTCGCCCCACTATGAGCAGTTCTTC
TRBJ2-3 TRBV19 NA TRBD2 CASSILGLEGGSTDTQYF TGTGCCAGTAGTATATTGGGACTAGAGGGCGGGAGCACAGATACGCAGTATTTT
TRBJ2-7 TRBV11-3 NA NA CASSPDSYEQYF TGTGCCAGCAGCCCGGACAGCTACGAGCAGTACTTC
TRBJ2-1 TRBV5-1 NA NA CASSLAGQRTYNEQFF TGCGCCAGCAGCTTGGCCGGTCAGCGGACCTACAATGAGCAGTTCTTC
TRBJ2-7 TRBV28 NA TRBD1 CASSFTGQGALPYF TGTGCCAGCAGTTTTACGGGACAGGGGGCCTTACCGTACTTC
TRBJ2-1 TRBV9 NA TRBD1 CASSLDRGSYNEQFF TGTGCCAGCAGCCTCGACAGGGGATCCTACAATGAGCAGTTCTTC
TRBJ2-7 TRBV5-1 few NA CASSLEVGAREQYF TGCGCCAGCAGCTTGGAAGTAGGGGCACGGGAGCAGTACTTC
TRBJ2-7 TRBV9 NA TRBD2 CASSVEPSGRGFEQYF TGTGCCAGCAGCGTAGAACCTAGCGGGAGAGGGTTCGAGCAGTACTTC
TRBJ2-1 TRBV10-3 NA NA CAISGAPRPANEQFF TGTGCCATCAGTGGGGCCCCCCGCCCGGCCAATGAGCAGTTCTTC
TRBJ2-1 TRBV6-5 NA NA CASSSLPEENNEQFF TGTGCCAGCAGCTCCCTGCCGGAGGAGAACAATGAGCAGTTCTTC
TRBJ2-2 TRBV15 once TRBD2 CATSRGGASGRAGELFF TGTGCCACCAGCCGAGGTGGGGCTAGCGGGAGGGCCGGGGAGCTGTTTTTT
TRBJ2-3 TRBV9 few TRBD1 CASSVRSPGQGAEDTQYF TGTGCCAGCAGCGTGAGGTCACCGGGACAGGGGGCGGAAGATACGCAGTATTTT
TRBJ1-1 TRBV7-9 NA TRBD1 CASSSAGQAEKEAFF TGTGCCAGCAGCTCCGCCGGACAGGCGGAAAAGGAAGCTTTCTTT
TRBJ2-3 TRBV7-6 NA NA CASSLGKRDTQYF TGTGCCAGCAGCTTAGGAAAGCGGGATACGCAGTATTTT
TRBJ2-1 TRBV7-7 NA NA CASSLEYGNEQFF TGTGCTAGCAGCTTAGAATACGGTAATGAGCAGTTCTTC
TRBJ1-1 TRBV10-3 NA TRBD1 CAMWGGTGHSAFF TGTGCCATGTGGGGGGGGACAGGGCACTCGGCTTTCTTT
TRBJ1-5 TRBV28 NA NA CASNLQPQHF TGTGCCAGCAATCTTCAGCCCCAGCATTTT
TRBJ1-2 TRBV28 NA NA CASSLKGGDGYTF TGTGCCAGCAGTTTGAAAGGGGGTGACGGCTACACCTTC
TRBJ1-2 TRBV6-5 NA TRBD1 CASATGVYGYTF TGTGCCAGCGCAACAGGGGTTTATGGCTACACCTTC
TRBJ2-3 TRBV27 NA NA CASRSAGDTQYF TGTGCCAGCAGGTCAGCGGGAGATACGCAGTATTTT
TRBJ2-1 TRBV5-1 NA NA CASSLTGIYNEQFF TGCGCCAGCAGCTTGACAGGGATCTACAATGAGCAGTTCTTC
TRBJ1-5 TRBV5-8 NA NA CASSLVLGGSNQPQHF TGTGCCAGCAGCTTGGTTCTAGGGGGTTCCAATCAGCCCCAGCATTTT
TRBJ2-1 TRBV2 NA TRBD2 CASMTSGSYEQFF TGTGCCAGCATGACTAGCGGGAGTTATGAGCAGTTCTTC
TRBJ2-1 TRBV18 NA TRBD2 CASSAGTSGNNEQFF TGTGCCAGCTCAGCCGGGACTAGCGGAAACAATGAGCAGTTCTTC
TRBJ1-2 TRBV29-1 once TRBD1 CSVHGTGGYGYTF TGCAGCGTCCATGGGACAGGGGGGTATGGCTACACCTTC
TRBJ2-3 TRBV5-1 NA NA CASSFTRDTQYF TGCGCCAGCAGCTTCACTAGAGATACGCAGTATTTT
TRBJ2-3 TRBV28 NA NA CASSTGSTDTQYF TGTGCCAGCAGTACGGGTAGCACAGATACGCAGTATTTT
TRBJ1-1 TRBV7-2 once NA CASSVLQQGEAFF TGTGCCAGCAGCGTCCTACAACAGGGAGAAGCTTTCTTT
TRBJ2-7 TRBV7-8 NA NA CASSLAEGGRARIPQYF TGTGCCAGCAGCTTAGCGGAAGGGGGGAGGGCCAGGATCCCGCAGTACTTC
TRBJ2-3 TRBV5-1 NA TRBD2 CASSVTPSGSVTDTQYF TGCGCCAGCAGCGTCACTCCTAGCGGGAGTGTAACAGATACGCAGTATTTT
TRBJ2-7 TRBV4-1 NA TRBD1 CASSQDFGQGIYEQYF TGCGCCAGCAGCCAAGATTTTGGACAGGGGATCTACGAGCAGTACTTC
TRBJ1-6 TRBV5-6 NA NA CASSPRQPPYSPLHF TGTGCCAGCAGCCCCCGACAGCCCCCTTATTCACCCCTCCACTTT
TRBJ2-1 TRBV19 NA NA CASSIRADYNQQFF TGTGCCAGTAGTATAAGGGCGGACTACAATCAGCAGTTCTTC
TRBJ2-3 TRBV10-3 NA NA CAISEPGHGTDTQYF TGTGCCATCAGTGAGCCGGGACATGGCACAGATACGCAGTATTTT
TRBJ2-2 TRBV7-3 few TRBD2 CASSPTGTSGEVGELFF TGTGCCAGCAGCCCCACCGGGACTAGCGGTGAGGTCGGGGAGCTGTTTTTT
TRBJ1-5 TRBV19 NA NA CASSWGVNSNQPQHF TGTGCCAGTAGCTGGGGGGTAAATAGCAATCAGCCCCAGCATTTT
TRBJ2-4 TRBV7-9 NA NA CASSLVTAGVIQYF TGTGCCAGCAGCTTAGTAACGGCCGGGGTTATTCAGTACTTC
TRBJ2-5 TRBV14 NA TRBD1 CASSHYGTGQGETQYF TGTGCCAGCAGCCACTACGGGACAGGTCAGGGGGAGACCCAGTACTTC
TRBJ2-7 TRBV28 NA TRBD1 CASSGGLYRGPSYEQYF TGTGCCAGCTCCGGAGGGCTTTACAGGGGGCCCTCCTACGAGCAGTACTTC
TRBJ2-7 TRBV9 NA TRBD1 CASSDGRTGGQEQYF TGTGCCAGCAGCGATGGGCGGACAGGGGGTCAGGAGCAGTACTTC
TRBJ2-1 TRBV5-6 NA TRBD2 CASSLSTLAGGYNEQFF TGTGCCAGCAGCCTCTCGACCTTAGCGGGAGGTTACAATGAGCAGTTCTTC
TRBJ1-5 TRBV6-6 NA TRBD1 CASSPGGDNQPQHF TGTGCCAGCAGTCCAGGGGGCGACAATCAGCCCCAGCATTTT
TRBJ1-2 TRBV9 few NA CASSVTLGGNYGYTF TGTGCCAGCAGCGTGACTTTGGGGGGGAACTATGGCTACACCTTC
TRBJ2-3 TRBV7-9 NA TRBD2 CASSAGLSGDTQYF TGTGCCAGCAGCGCGGGACTAAGTGGAGATACGCAGTATTTT
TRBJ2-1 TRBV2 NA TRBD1 CASRGRSDRRNNEQFF TGTGCCAGCAGGGGCCGTTCGGACAGGCGTAACAATGAGCAGTTCTTC
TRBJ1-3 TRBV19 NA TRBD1 CASSPYSTGGGNTIYF TGTGCCAGTAGTCCCTATTCTACAGGGGGAGGAAACACCATATATTTT